The rows below give T cell receptor beta chains drawn from one sample of a study of T cells in Graves' hyperthyroidism and ophthalmopathy. TCRdb redid the calling of the multiplex PCR reads with MiXCR, one entry per CDR3 protein. The sample records 600,000 to 750,000 distinct CDR3 sequences, 17% being singletons. Sequencing used blood. Receptors originate from a man aged 50-59 years with Graves' hyperthyroidism. Each CDR3 is given with its conserved first and last residue. Each record gives: V gene, D gene, J gene, clone size, CDR3 DNA, CDR3 protein. The D gene is left open where the match is weak. Size tells how often a clone was seen (once, few, many) or the class of an expanded clone, and some rows leave it out.

V: TRBV18; D: TRBD1; J: TRBJ2-7; size: many; DNA: TGTGCCAGCTCACCATTACCGGGACAGACTACCTACGAGCAGTACTTC; CDR3: CASSPLPGQTTYEQYF
V: TRBV6-2/TRBV6-3; D: .; J: TRBJ1-1; size: many; DNA: TGTGCCAGCAGTACCCCACAGCGGGGGTGGAACACTGAAGCTTTCTTT; CDR3: CASSTPQRGWNTEAFF
V: TRBV7-9; D: TRBD1; J: TRBJ1-3; size: few; DNA: TGTGCCAGCAGCTCGACCCACGGACAGGGAAGCTCTGGAAACACCATATATTTT; CDR3: CASSSTHGQGSSGNTIYF
V: TRBV20-1; D: TRBD2; J: TRBJ2-7; size: .; DNA: TGCAGTGCTAGAGAAGGATTCGGGCTAGCGGTATCCTACGAGCAGTACTTC; CDR3: CSAREGFGLAVSYEQYF
V: TRBV2; D: TRBD2; J: TRBJ2-2; size: many; DNA: TGTGCCAGCAAACCACCTAGCGGTTTTAACACCGGGGAGCTGTTTTTT; CDR3: CASKPPSGFNTGELFF
V: TRBV13; D: TRBD2; J: TRBJ2-1; size: many; DNA: TGTGCCAGCAGCTCCCCGTGGGTAGCGGGGCTAAACTACAATGAGCAGTTCTTC; CDR3: CASSSPWVAGLNYNEQFF
V: TRBV20-1; D: .; J: TRBJ2-2; size: .; DNA: TGCAGTGCTAGAGGTCCGGGACCCTCCGTTTGGGAGCTGTTTTTT; CDR3: CSARGPGPSVWELFF
V: TRBV29-1; D: .; J: TRBJ1-1; size: few; DNA: TGCAGCGCAGATATGAACACTGAAGCTTTCTTT; CDR3: CSADMNTEAFF
V: TRBV2; D: TRBD2; J: TRBJ2-3; size: few; DNA: TGTGCCAGCAGGGGGATAGCGGGAGGTGGCACAGATACGCAGTATTTT; CDR3: CASRGIAGGGTDTQYF
V: TRBV24-1; D: TRBD1; J: TRBJ2-2; size: many; DNA: TGTGCCACCAGTGATTTCTCCTACAGGGGGCTGAACACCGGGGAGCTGTTTTTT; CDR3: CATSDFSYRGLNTGELFF
V: TRBV12-3/TRBV12-4; D: .; J: TRBJ2-4; size: many; DNA: TGTGCCAGCAGTTTGTTCCAGACCAAAAACATTCAGTACTTC; CDR3: CASSLFQTKNIQYF
V: TRBV7-2; D: TRBD2; J: TRBJ2-5; size: .; DNA: TGCGCCAGCAGCCAGGGGGGACTAGCGGGAGAAGAGACCCAGTACTTC; CDR3: CASSQGGLAGEETQYF
V: TRBV28; D: .; J: TRBJ1-2; size: many; DNA: TGTGCCAGCAGGCCACAGGGTGAGGATGGCTACACCTTC; CDR3: CASRPQGEDGYTF
V: TRBV28; D: .; J: TRBJ1-1; size: few; DNA: TGTGCCAGCAGTTTGGAGAGGCAGGGACGGGCTTTCTTT; CDR3: CASSLERQGRAFF
V: TRBV6-1; D: TRBD2; J: TRBJ2-7; size: .; DNA: TGTGCCAGCAGTGAAGTAGCGGGAGGTCTTCGCGAGCAGTACTTC; CDR3: CASSEVAGGLREQYF
V: TRBV7-2; D: .; J: TRBJ2-1; size: .; DNA: TGTGCCAGCACCCTTGGGGGTTTCCTGGAGTTCTTC; CDR3: CASTLGGFLEFF
V: TRBV30; D: .; J: TRBJ1-1; size: few; DNA: TGTGCCTGGAGTGTAGGACAGAGTATGAACACTGAAGCTTTCTTT; CDR3: CAWSVGQSMNTEAFF
V: TRBV7-2; D: TRBD2; J: TRBJ2-7; size: .; DNA: TGTGCCAGCAGCCCCGACCGGGCGGGAGCGGGCCACGAGCAGTACTTC; CDR3: CASSPDRAGAGHEQYF
V: TRBV7-9; D: .; J: TRBJ1-5; size: .; DNA: TGTGCCAGCAGCTTTGGGGGCTTCGATCAGCCCCAGCATTTT; CDR3: CASSFGGFDQPQHF
V: TRBV5-1; D: TRBD1; J: TRBJ1-4; size: .; DNA: TGCGCCAGCAGCGATCCACAGGGGGCCCGGGAAAAACTGTTTTTT; CDR3: CASSDPQGAREKLFF
V: TRBV7-9; D: TRBD2; J: TRBJ2-1; size: .; DNA: TGTGCCAGCAGCTTAGAGGGACTAGCGGGTAGGGAGCAGTTCTTC; CDR3: CASSLEGLAGREQFF
V: TRBV5-1; D: .; J: TRBJ1-2; size: few; DNA: TGCGCCAGCAGCTTGGCGAAGGGGACCGGCTACACCTTC; CDR3: CASSLAKGTGYTF
V: TRBV12-3/TRBV12-4; D: .; J: TRBJ2-1; size: many; DNA: TGTGCCAGCAGCCCTTCAAAAGGAGTATCAAATGAGCAGTTCTTC; CDR3: CASSPSKGVSNEQFF
V: TRBV7-2; D: .; J: TRBJ2-3; size: many; DNA: TGTGCCAGCACCACGGGGGGCTACCCAAGCACAGATACGCAGTATTTT; CDR3: CASTTGGYPSTDTQYF
V: TRBV28; D: .; J: TRBJ1-1; size: many; DNA: TGTGCCAGCAGTGTACCATCCAGGGGGAACACTGAAGCTTTCTTT; CDR3: CASSVPSRGNTEAFF
V: TRBV12-3/TRBV12-4; D: .; J: TRBJ2-1; size: many; DNA: TGTGCCAGCAGTTTCAACAATGAGCAGTTCTTC; CDR3: CASSFNNEQFF
V: TRBV7-6; D: .; J: TRBJ2-2; size: few; DNA: TGTGCCAGCAGCTTAAGGCACAGGTCGAACACCGGGGAGCTGTTTTTT; CDR3: CASSLRHRSNTGELFF
V: TRBV10-3; D: TRBD1; J: TRBJ1-4; size: many; DNA: TGTGCCATCAGTGACAGGACAGGGAGTGAAAAACTGTTTTTT; CDR3: CAISDRTGSEKLFF
V: TRBV24-1; D: .; J: TRBJ2-1; size: many; DNA: TGTGCCACCAGCTTTAACGACGGATTCAATGAGCAGTTCTTC; CDR3: CATSFNDGFNEQFF
V: TRBV10-3; D: TRBD1; J: TRBJ2-7; size: many; DNA: TGTGCCATCAAAGAGACAGGGACCTCCTACGAGCAGTACTTC; CDR3: CAIKETGTSYEQYF
V: TRBV2; D: .; J: TRBJ1-5; size: few; DNA: TGTGCCAGCAGTGAAGTGTGGAGTCAGCCCCAGCATTTT; CDR3: CASSEVWSQPQHF
V: TRBV6-1; D: .; J: TRBJ2-5; size: .; DNA: TGTGCCAGCAGCATACGGAGAGGGGTGTCCGTTCCAACACAAGAGACCCAGTACTTC; CDR3: CASSIRRGVSVPTQETQYF
V: TRBV30; D: .; J: TRBJ1-5; size: .; DNA: TGTGCCTGGAGTGTCTTCGGTCAGCCCCAGCATTTT; CDR3: CAWSVFGQPQHF
V: TRBV7-6; D: .; J: TRBJ1-6; size: few; DNA: TGTGCCAGCAGCGCGTTACAGGGTTCACCCCTCCACTTT; CDR3: CASSALQGSPLHF
V: TRBV19; D: TRBD2; J: TRBJ2-1; size: .; DNA: TGTGCCAGTCAACTAGCGGGAGAACCCAATGAGCAGTTCTTC; CDR3: CASQLAGEPNEQFF
V: TRBV5-1; D: TRBD1; J: TRBJ2-1; size: .; DNA: TGCGCCAGCAGCTCGACAGGGGGCAGGTCCTACAATGAGCAGTTCTTC; CDR3: CASSSTGGRSYNEQFF
V: TRBV18; D: .; J: TRBJ2-2; size: few; DNA: TGTGCCAGCTCACCCCAGTTGAATGTCGGGGAGCTGTTTTTT; CDR3: CASSPQLNVGELFF
V: TRBV15; D: TRBD1; J: TRBJ2-1; size: .; DNA: TGTGCCACCAGCAGACGGACAGGTACGAATGAGCAGTTCTTC; CDR3: CATSRRTGTNEQFF
V: TRBV9; D: .; J: TRBJ1-6; size: .; DNA: TGTGCCAGCAGCGTAGCCCCCGTCTCGACCAATTCACCCCTCCACTTT; CDR3: CASSVAPVSTNSPLHF
V: TRBV9; D: .; J: TRBJ1-3; size: .; DNA: TGTGCCAGCAGCGTAGGTCCGATTACTGGAAACACCATATATTTT; CDR3: CASSVGPITGNTIYF
V: TRBV10-3; D: TRBD1; J: TRBJ2-7; size: few; DNA: TGTGCCATCAGTGACCCTGGACAGGTCACCTACGAGCAGTACTTC; CDR3: CAISDPGQVTYEQYF